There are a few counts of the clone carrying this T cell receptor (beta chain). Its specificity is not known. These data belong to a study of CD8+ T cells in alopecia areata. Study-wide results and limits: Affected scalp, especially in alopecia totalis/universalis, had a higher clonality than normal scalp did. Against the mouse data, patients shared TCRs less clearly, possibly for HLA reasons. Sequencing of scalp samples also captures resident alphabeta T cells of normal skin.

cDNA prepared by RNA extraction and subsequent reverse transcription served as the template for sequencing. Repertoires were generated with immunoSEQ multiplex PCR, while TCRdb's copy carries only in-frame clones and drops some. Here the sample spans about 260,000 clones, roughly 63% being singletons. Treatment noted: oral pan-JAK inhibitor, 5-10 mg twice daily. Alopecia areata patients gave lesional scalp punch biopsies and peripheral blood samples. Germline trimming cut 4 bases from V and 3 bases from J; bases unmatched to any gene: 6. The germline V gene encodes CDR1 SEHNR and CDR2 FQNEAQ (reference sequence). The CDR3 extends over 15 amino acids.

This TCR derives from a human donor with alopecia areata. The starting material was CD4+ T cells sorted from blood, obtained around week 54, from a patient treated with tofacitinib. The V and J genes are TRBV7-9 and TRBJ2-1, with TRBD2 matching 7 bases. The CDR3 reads CASSYGGNVYNEQFF. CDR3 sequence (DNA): TGTGCCAGCAGCTACGGGGGGAATGTCTACAATGAGCAGTTCTTC.